The clone carrying this T cell receptor beta chain was seen ten or more times. Its antigen is as yet unknown. V trimming: 1 base; J trimming: 4 bases; junction bases outside the gene matches: 3. The germline V gene encodes CDR1 MGHRA and CDR2 YSYEKL. The CDR3 contains 15 residues. The sample is drawn from a study of T-cell reconstitution after alpha-beta-depleted transplantation in children. Notes on the study in general: At one year after transplant, newly produced T cells mostly accounted for T-cell counts and diversity. Surviving recipient T cells and intrathymic progenitors accounted for some patients' high TCRbeta diversity at day 60. Several hundred rapidly expanded clones from non-depleted graft cells reportedly supplied alpha-beta T cells about two months post-transplant.

Library preparation (for TCRbeta) was performed with unique molecular identifiers. TCRdb reprocessed the PCR reads with MiXCR, giving one entry per CDR3 protein. The sample holds some 120,000 distinct CDR3 sequences, 23% seen once. This sequence originates from a male patient aged 2-15 years who had a stem cell transplant for chronic granulomatous disease, so the T cells may come from the graft donor. This specimen consisted of PBMCs, mostly from graft donor cells, obtained 180 days after TCRalphabeta/CD19-depleted stem cell transplant. The genes are TRBV4-1 and TRBJ2-1; 8 nucleotides match TRBD1. DNA for the CDR3: TGCGCCAGCAGCCAAGCAGGGGGCCCGTACAATGAGCAGTTCTTC. Protein sequence: CASSQAGGPYNEQFF.